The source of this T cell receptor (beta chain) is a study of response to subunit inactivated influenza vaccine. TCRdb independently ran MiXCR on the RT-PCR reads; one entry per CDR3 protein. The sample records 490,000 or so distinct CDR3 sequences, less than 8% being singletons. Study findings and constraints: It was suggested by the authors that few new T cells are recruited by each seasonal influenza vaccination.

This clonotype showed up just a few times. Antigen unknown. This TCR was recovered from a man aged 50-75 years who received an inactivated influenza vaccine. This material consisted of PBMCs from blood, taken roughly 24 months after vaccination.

The chain's CDR3 is CSAPSDRGLYMAQYF. CDR3 coding DNA: TGCAGTGCCCCCTCGGACAGGGGGTTATACATGGCGCAGTATTTT. The gene calls are TRBV20-1 and TRBJ2-3; 10 nucleotides align to TRBD1. Looked up from germline, CDR1 is DFQATT and CDR2 is SNEGSKA (reference sequence). Trimming removed 6 bases from V and 10 bases from J; junction bases left unmatched: 16. There are 15 residues in the CDR3.